This T cell receptor (beta chain) stems from a study of response to subunit inactivated influenza vaccine (dated by TCRdb to the late 2010s). With respect to the entire study: Deep quantitative T cell receptor repertoire profiling was used in the study to track responses to a trivalent subunit inactivated influenza vaccine.

Beyond this particular receptor, the publication reports: It was suggested by the authors that each seasonal influenza vaccination may recruit only a limited number of new T cells.

V loses 2 bases of germline sequence and J loses 1 base, and the interval between the two ends is 14 bases. Sequences SGHVS (CDR1) and FQNEAQ (CDR2) are obtained from the germline V gene. The CDR3, from cysteine to phenylalanine, totals 17 residues. Kept here is only the CDR3 DNA, which spans 51 bases and is read in frame from base 1. This clonotype has only a few counts. It lacks a known antigen. No much larger clone is present one base from it, and per-base qualities are unavailable. Libraries were prepared through RT-PCR. Instrument used: Illumina HiSeq 2500. The public reads were run again by TCRdb, first through fastp at Q25 and then through MiXCR, and only productive beta chains were kept. Each CDR3 protein gets just one entry, which takes the most common genes and DNA from the rows behind it. The sample has about 700,000 distinct CDR3 sequences on record, around 15% of them singletons. The leading ten clones occupy around 7.6% of the sample.

This receptor was taken from a middle-aged man who received an inactivated influenza vaccine. Donor details come from another sample of the same person, matched by shared clones. The specimen comprised PBMCs from blood, sampled roughly 2 weeks before vaccination. In this chain, TRBV7-8 is recombined with TRBJ2-2; the best D guess is TRBD1, with 5 bases matching. CDR3 region: CASSLSWVRVNTGELFF. The nucleotides are TGTGCCAGCAGCTTATCATGGGTCAGGGTGAACACCGGGGAGCTGTTTTTT.